The 32 T cell receptor beta chains below all came from one sample that was sequenced in a study of shared clonotypes between healthy human individuals. Profiling relied on immunoSEQ multiplex PCR, and the TCRdb table lists in-frame clones only, not all of them. The data contain about 2,500,000 clones, more than 90% of them seen just once; the ten biggest clones take up over 0.12%. Material for sequencing was naive CD4+ T cells sorted from blood. Subset indicated: CD45RA+ positively selected. The receptors originated from a man aged 18-30 years in good health.

This CDR3 is CASRTSGTGFGEQPQHF. The CDR3, as DNA: TGTGCCAGCCGCACTTCCGGGACAGGGTTCGGGGAACAGCCCCAGCATTTT. The V gene is TRBV18, the J gene TRBJ1-5, with 9 bases that match TRBD1. The CDR3 is 17 residues long. Germline values: CDR1 KGHSH, CDR2 LQKENI. Trimming removed 8 bases from V and 7 bases from J; junction bases left unmatched: 18.

V usage is TRBV28 and J usage is TRBJ1-5, with D tentatively TRBD1 (5 bases). The germline CDR1 and CDR2 sequences are MDHEN and SYDVKM. The CDR3 runs to 18 residues. V was pared by 2 bases and J by 0 bases, with 17 bases between. The CDR3 protein is CASSLQPGRRLSNQPQHF. The CDR3 DNA follows: TGTGCCAGCAGTTTACAGCCGGGACGGAGGCTTAGCAATCAGCCCCAGCATTTT.

This clone was picked up one time. The chain carries TRBV29-1 and TRBJ1-5, with TRBD1 identical over 7 bases. Trimming at V came to 8 bases and at J to 5 bases, leaving 15 bases not matched to a gene. CDR1 is SQVTM, CDR2 ANQGSEA, per germline. This CDR3 comprises 15 residues. CDR3 coding DNA: TGCAGCCCTACATGGAACCGACAGGGCGATCAGCCCCAGCATTTT. Protein: CSPTWNRQGDQPQHF.

A note on this clone: The conserved phenylalanine or tryptophan is not found at the CDR3 terminus, so this likely reflects a read error. This rearrangement joins TRBV11-1 to TRBJ1-6; perhaps TRBD1 as D (6 bases). Germline V CDR1 and CDR2: SGHAT, FQDESV (reference sequence). V was clipped by 2 bases and J by 8 bases, with 13 bases between them. There are 15 residues in the CDR3. The CDR3 here is CASSLQGSFDSPLHL. In DNA, the CDR3 is TGTGCCAGCAGCTTACAGGGGTCGTTCGATTCACCCCTCCACCTT.

This rearrangement joins TRBV19 to TRBJ2-7; 9 positions agree with TRBD1. Trimming at V came to 5 bases and at J to 7 bases, leaving 12 bases not matched to a gene. CDR3 length: 15 amino acids. Germline V CDR1 and CDR2: LNHDA, SQIVND (reference sequence). CDR3 DNA: TGTGCCAGTAGTGCCCGGGACAGGGTATTCAAAGAGCAGTACTTC. Its translation: CASSARDRVFKEQYF.

This clone was detected once. The chain recombines TRBV6-5 with TRBJ1-2; D gene unclear. The V end lost 0 bases, the J end lost 3 bases, and 5 bases lay between the germline ends. CDR1 is MNHEY, CDR2 SVGAGI, per germline. This CDR3 spans 13 amino acids. CDR3 nucleotide sequence: TGTGCCAGCAGTTACTCGCTGGACTATGGCTACACCTTC. This sequence encodes CASSYSLDYGYTF.

V and J are TRBV5-1 and TRBJ2-3, with 10 bases that match TRBD2. CDR1 is SGHRS and CDR2 is YFSETQ in the germline V gene. V gave up 0 bases and J gave up 5 bases; unmatched junction bases: 9. The CDR3 is made up of 17 amino acids. CDR3 nucleotide sequence: TGCGCCAGCAGCTTGGAGGCTAGCGGGGGCCGGGGAGATACGCAGTATTTT. Translation: CASSLEASGGRGDTQYF.

The gene calls are TRBV30 and TRBJ2-7; TRBD1 matches 9 bases. This CDR3 comprises 14 residues. The germline CDR1 and CDR2 sequences are GTSNPN and SVGIG (reference sequence). Trimming cost V 8 bases and J 6 bases; bases outside gene matches: 14. DNA for the CDR3: TGTGCCATACTCCGGGACAGGGAATTCGGCGAGCAGTACTTC. This sequence encodes CAILRDREFGEQYF.

This chain joins TRBV18 and TRBJ2-1; TRBD2 is a possible D gene (5 bases). CDR3 length: 14 amino acids. Between the trimmed V and J ends, which lost 2 bases and 6 bases, there was a span of 11 bases. Germline V gives CDR1 KGHSH, CDR2 LQKENI. This chain's CDR3 is CASSPDGDSNEQFF. The CDR3 coding sequence is TGTGCCAGCTCACCAGACGGGGATTCCAATGAGCAGTTCTTC. The whole variable domain, remainder taken from reference TRBV18 and TRBJ2-1, is NAGVMQNPRHLVRRRGQEARLRCSPMKGHSHVYWYRQLPEEGLKFMVYLQKENIIDESGMPKERFSAEFPKEGPSILRIQQVVRGDSAAYFCASSPDGDSNEQFFGPGTRLTVL.

CDR3 residues: CASSFHLVGDSPLHF. The CDR3 nucleotides are TGCGCCAGCAGCTTCCACCTGGTAGGTGATTCACCCCTCCACTTT. The chain joins TRBV5-1 to TRBJ1-6; D not certain. The CDR3 has 15 amino acids. Trimming left V 2 bases short and J 8 bases short, with 14 bases between. CDR1 is SGHRS and CDR2 is YFSETQ in the germline V gene.

The genes are TRBV30 and TRBJ1-3, with TRBD1 matching 7 bases. V was pared by 2 bases and J by 8 bases, with 0 bases of the junction left unmatched. The CDR3 has 11 residues. Germline-derived CDR1 and CDR2 are GTSNPN and SVGIG (reference sequence). DNA for the CDR3: TGTGCCTGGAGTCAGGGGGACACCATATATTTT. Translated: CAWSQGDTIYF.

The chain links TRBV2 to TRBJ2-4; 8 nucleotides line up with TRBD2. The V gene end was trimmed by 3 bases and the J gene end by 0 bases; junction bases not matched to a gene: 7. This CDR3 is 17 amino acids long. Per the germline V gene, CDR1 is SNHLY and CDR2 is FYNNEI. CDR3 sequence (DNA): TGTGCCAGCAGTGATACTAGTAGCGGGGTAGCCAAAAACATTCAGTACTTC. It is translated as CASSDTSSGVAKNIQYF.

The chain has TRBV5-1 and TRBJ2-5, with D tentatively TRBD2 (5 bases). Germline V lookup: CDR1 SGHRS, CDR2 YFSETQ. The ends were cut back, 0 bases at V and 0 bases at J, with 9 bases in the middle. The CDR3 loop spans 15 amino acids. The CDR3 DNA sequence: TGCGCCAGCAGCTTGGAGCTAGCTTACCAAGAGACCCAGTACTTC. As protein: CASSLELAYQETQYF.

Remarks on this clone: This specimen includes other DNA sequences encoding the same CDR3. The CDR3 DNA reads TGTGCCTGGAGTGCCGGACAGGGGCACTCCTACGAGCAGTACTTC. Protein: CAWSAGQGHSYEQYF. The chain couples TRBV30 to TRBJ2-7; 9 bases match TRBD1. Germline CDR1 is GTSNPN and CDR2 is SVGIG (reference sequence). This CDR3 contains 15 residues. J gave up 0 bases and V 1 base, and 4 bases lay outside the gene matches.

V and J are TRBV2 and TRBJ2-7, with TRBD1 matching 10 bases. The length of the CDR3 is 17 residues. Germline V gene lookup returns CDR1 SNHLY and CDR2 FYNNEI. Germline trimming cut 5 bases from V and 6 bases from J; bases unmatched to any gene: 16. This chain's CDR3 is CASSPPGQGPRTGEQYF. The CDR3 DNA reads as TGTGCCAGCAGTCCCCCGGGACAGGGGCCCCGTACGGGCGAGCAGTACTTC.

This clone was observed a few times. The rearrangement links TRBV6-5 to TRBJ1-1; possibly TRBD1 for D (5 bases). This CDR3 is built from 13 residues. Trimming shortened V by 6 bases and J by 2 bases, and 10 bases separated the two germline ends. Germline CDR1 is MNHEY and CDR2 is SVGAGI. CDR3 DNA: TGTGCCAGCAGGAACCGGGACAACACTGAAGCTTTCTTT. Its translation is CASRNRDNTEAFF.

Points on this clone: This sample also contains other DNA sequences that code for the same CDR3. This chain uses TRBV18 with TRBJ1-2, with D hard to call. This CDR3 is built from 12 residues. Germline CDR1 KGHSH, CDR2 LQKENI. Between the trimmed V and J ends, which lost 0 bases and 7 bases, there was a span of 6 bases. Here the CDR3 reads CASSPPYGGYTF. Written as DNA, the CDR3 is TGTGCCAGCTCACCACCGTACGGTGGCTACACCTTC.

The CDR3 nucleotides read TGTGCCAGCAGCTTGGCCGGAGCGGGGGGGCCTCGGGATACGCAGTATTTT. The encoded protein is CASSLAGAGGPRDTQYF. The chain joins TRBV5-4 to TRBJ2-3; 10 bases agree with TRBD2. Germline trimming cut 0 bases from V and 6 bases from J; bases unmatched to any gene: 10. The CDR3 loop spans 17 amino acids. Germline assignment: CDR1 SGHNT and CDR2 YYREEE (reference sequence).

The chain joins TRBV7-9 to TRBJ2-2; D is unclear. V lost 5 bases and J 5 bases, leaving 9 bases between the germline ends. This CDR3 spans 13 amino acids. Germline V gene sequence: CDR1 SEHNR, CDR2 FQNEAQ (reference sequence). DNA for the CDR3: TGTGCCAGCAGCCGCGATTCGACCGGGGAGCTGTTTTTT. It specifies CASSRDSTGELFF.

The rearrangement joins TRBV6-7 to TRBJ2-5; no reliable D call. TRBV6-7 falls under the ORF class, with uncertain function. V was pared by 4 bases and J by 6 bases, with 9 bases between. This CDR3 is built from 12 residues. CDR3: CASSSLVQTQYF. CDR3 nucleotide sequence: TGTGCCAGCAGTTCCCTCGTACAGACCCAGTACTTC.

The chain links TRBV5-1 to TRBJ1-2; 7 bases line up with TRBD1. CDR1 is SGHRS and CDR2 is YFSETQ in the germline V gene. With 6 bases clipped from V and 0 bases from J, the junction kept 8 bases outside the gene matches. This CDR3 region has 15 residues. In nucleotides, the CDR3 is TGCGCCAGCAAAGGGACAGAGCTTTCTAACTATGGCTACACCTTC. This translates into CASKGTELSNYGYTF.

The J gene is TRBJ1-5, the V gene TRBV27; D ambiguous. V gave up 8 bases and J gave up 11 bases, with 25 bases separating them. Germline V gene data show CDR1 as MNHEY and CDR2 as SMNVEV (reference sequence). The CDR3 sequence is 15 residues long. CDR3 coding DNA: TGTGCCAGCTCCCCACGACGGCCAGACCCCTCAGCCCAGCATTTT. It translates to CASSPRRPDPSAQHF.

Here the CDR3 DNA reads TGTGCCAGCAGTGATGCAGATACGCAGTATTTT. Translation: CASSDADTQYF. The chain combines TRBV2 with TRBJ2-3, with D uncertain. This CDR3 is 11 amino acids long. Germline-derived CDR1 and CDR2 are SNHLY and FYNNEI. Trimming pared 3 bases from V and 4 bases from J, leaving 2 bases between.

The chain is built from TRBV27 and TRBJ1-6; D is perhaps TRBD1 (5 bases). CDR1 is MNHEY, CDR2 SMNVEV, per germline (reference sequence). This CDR3 region has 16 residues. Trimming shortened V by 2 bases and J by 4 bases, and 12 bases separated the two germline ends. The CDR3: CASSLRDVKYNSPLHF. DNA for the CDR3: TGTGCCAGCAGTTTAAGGGACGTTAAGTATAATTCACCCCTCCACTTT.

This chain connects TRBV5-6 to TRBJ1-2; 9 bases are shared with TRBD1. The CDR3 runs to 14 residues. The germline CDR1 and CDR2 sequences are SGHDT and YYEEEE. V was clipped by 4 bases and J by 4 bases; unmatched bases: 5. The CDR3 DNA is TGTGCCAGCAGCCCGGACAGGGGATCCTATGGCTACACCTTC. Translating gives CASSPDRGSYGYTF.

The genes are TRBV4-1 and TRBJ1-4, with D perhaps matching TRBD1 (5 bases). The CDR3 loop spans 14 amino acids. Germline values: CDR1 MGHRA, CDR2 YSYEKL. With 2 bases removed from V and 7 bases from J, the gap between germline ends came to 11 bases. CDR3 region: CASSQTGLAEKLFF. As DNA, the CDR3 is TGCGCCAGCAGCCAAACGGGGCTGGCTGAAAAACTGTTTTTT.

The gene calls are TRBV6-1 and TRBJ2-4; 9 nucleotides align to TRBD1. The V gene's germline CDR1 is MNHNS and CDR2 SASEGT. The CDR3 loop spans 15 amino acids. Trimming took 6 bases from V and 8 from J; bases not matched to a gene: 11. The chain's CDR3 is CASRPTGGVRHIQYF. CDR3 in DNA: TGTGCCAGCAGGCCTACAGGGGGCGTAAGGCACATTCAGTACTTC.

As concerns this clone: The sample carries other DNA sequences with the same CDR3. The chain carries TRBV5-1 and TRBJ1-4; D might be TRBD1 (5 bases). This CDR3 is built from 14 residues. Looked up from germline, CDR1 is SGHRS and CDR2 is YFSETQ. Trimming took 0 bases from V and 4 from J, leaving 7 bases between them. CDR3: CASSLGQGNEKLFF. Written as DNA, the CDR3 is TGCGCCAGCAGCTTGGGCCAGGGTAATGAAAAACTGTTTTTT.

The chain employs TRBV6-1 and TRBJ1-2, with D perhaps matching TRBD1 (6 bases). This CDR3 has 17 residues. Germline V gene data show CDR1 as MNHNS and CDR2 as SASEGT. V was clipped by 2 bases and J by 3 bases, with 19 bases between them. In DNA, the CDR3 is TGTGCCAGCAGTGAAACGACCGCGCAGGACAGCTACTATGGCTACACCTTC. It translates to CASSETTAQDSYYGYTF.

This chain links TRBV28 with TRBJ2-1; 7 bases align to TRBD2. V lost 3 bases and J lost 0; bases outside the gene matches: 2. CDR1 is MDHEN and CDR2 is SYDVKM in the germline V gene. This CDR3 has 15 amino acids. CDR3 loop: CASSLGGSSYNEQFF. The DNA of the CDR3 is TGTGCCAGCAGTTTGGGCGGGAGCTCCTACAATGAGCAGTTCTTC.

This chain joins TRBV7-2 and TRBJ2-7, with 9 bases fitting TRBD1. Trimming took 1 base from V and 3 from J; bases not matched to a gene: 4. Germline V gene sequence: CDR1 SGHTA, CDR2 FQGNSA. This CDR3 has 15 residues. This CDR3 is CASSLDTGGFYEQYF. The CDR3 coding sequence is TGTGCCAGCAGCTTAGATACAGGGGGCTTCTACGAGCAGTACTTC.

V is TRBV28 and J is TRBJ2-5; 10 positions agree with TRBD1. The end of the DNA fits TRBJ2-7 better, so the J call may be wrong. The CDR3 runs to 15 residues. The germline CDR1 and CDR2 sequences are MDHEN and SYDVKM. CDR3 amino acids: CASSEPGQGIYEQYF. The CDR3, as DNA: TGTGCCAGCAGTGAACCGGGACAGGGGATCTACGAGCAGTACTTC.